This is a list of T cell receptor beta chains from one sample in a study of cytomegalovirus exposure and HLA in healthy donors. Here immunoSEQ multiplex PCR was the method, and the copy in TCRdb shows in-frame clones only, minus some. This table has 180,000 or so clones, 75% to 80% appearing once. Material: PBMCs. The receptors here all came from a man aged 50-59 years in good health and CMV-seropositive. Each CDR3 is given with its conserved first and last residue. The D gene is left open where the match is weak. Expanded clones are given a class, and other clones once, few, many or no size at all.

clone size	J gene	D gene	V gene	CDR3 protein	CDR3 DNA
few	TRBJ1-4	TRBD1	TRBV5-1	CASSLDRGLGEKLFF	TGCGCCAGCAGCTTGGACAGGGGATTAGGTGAAAAACTGTTTTTT
NA	TRBJ2-1	NA	TRBV9	CASSVGGGNNEQFF	TGTGCCAGCAGCGTAGGAGGTGGAAACAATGAGCAGTTCTTC
NA	TRBJ2-5	TRBD2	TRBV6-1	CASSEGLAGGRGTQYF	TGTGCCAGCAGTGAGGGACTAGCGGGGGGCCGTGGGACCCAGTACTTC
NA	TRBJ1-5	NA	TRBV4-1	CASSQIQGSQPQHF	TGCGCCAGCAGCCAAATTCAGGGGTCCCAGCCCCAGCATTTT
NA	TRBJ2-1	NA	TRBV15	CATSRDHGALRSYNEQFF	TGTGCCACCAGCAGAGATCATGGGGCGCTCCGCTCCTACAATGAGCAGTTCTTC
NA	TRBJ1-5	TRBD1	TRBV5-1	CASSLGQGDPQHF	TGCGCCAGCAGCTTAGGACAGGGGGATCCCCAGCATTTT
NA	TRBJ2-7	NA	TRBV6-1	CASSLPAAYEQYF	TGTGCCAGCAGTCTACCTGCCGCCTACGAGCAGTACTTC
once	TRBJ1-6	NA	TRBV7-2	CASSSQTEILYNSPLHF	TGTGCCAGCAGCTCCCAGACAGAAATCCTCTATAATTCACCCCTCCACTTT
few	TRBJ2-7	TRBD2	TRBV7-7	CASSPLAGKVHEQYF	TGTGCCAGCAGCCCCCTAGCGGGGAAAGTCCACGAGCAGTACTTC
NA	TRBJ1-2	NA	TRBV27	CASSFTPYGGYGYTF	TGTGCCAGCAGTTTTACCCCCTACGGCGGCTATGGCTACACCTTC
NA	TRBJ1-2	NA	TRBV19	CATGPGEGDYGYTF	TGTGCCACAGGTCCGGGGGAAGGGGACTATGGCTACACCTTC
NA	TRBJ2-1	TRBD2	TRBV6-6	CASSYSGSGGAEQFF	TGTGCCAGCAGTTACTCGGGTAGCGGGGGGGCTGAGCAGTTCTTC
NA	TRBJ2-1	TRBD2	TRBV5-1	CASSGRGVFDNEQFF	TGCGCCAGCAGCGGGCGGGGGGTGTTCGACAATGAGCAGTTCTTC
NA	TRBJ1-5	TRBD1	TRBV7-2	CASSLAGQRNQPQHF	TGTGCCAGCAGCTTAGCGGGACAGAGAAATCAGCCCCAGCATTTT
NA	TRBJ2-2	NA	TRBV4-1	CASSLPGVNTGELFF	TGCGCCAGCAGCCTTCCAGGGGTAAACACCGGGGAGCTGTTTTTT
NA	TRBJ1-2	TRBD1	TRBV28	CASRDQGAGYGYTF	TGTGCCAGCAGAGACCAGGGGGCTGGTTATGGCTACACCTTC
NA	TRBJ1-1	NA	TRBV7-8	CASSERQSYTEAFF	TGTGCCAGCAGCGAGAGACAGAGTTACACTGAAGCTTTCTTT
NA	TRBJ2-4	TRBD1	TRBV28	CASSYDRGENIQYF	TGTGCCAGCAGTTACGACAGGGGAGAAAACATTCAGTACTTC
NA	TRBJ2-2	TRBD1	TRBV5-6	CASSVGTGDGELFF	TGTGCCAGCAGCGTCGGGACAGGGGACGGGGAGCTGTTTTTT
NA	TRBJ2-2	NA	TRBV5-4	CASSLGHNTGELFF	TGTGCCAGCAGCTTGGGACACAACACCGGGGAGCTGTTTTTT
NA	TRBJ1-6	NA	TRBV5-1	CASSLGGSSYNSPLHF	TGCGCCAGCAGCTTGGGAGGTAGCTCCTATAATTCACCCCTCCACTTT
NA	TRBJ1-1	NA	TRBV7-8	CASSRRPPNTEAFF	TGTGCCAGCAGCCGCAGGCCCCCGAACACTGAAGCTTTCTTT
NA	TRBJ2-7	NA	TRBV10-2	CASSEGAEQYF	TGCGCCAGCAGTGAGGGGGCGGAGCAGTACTTC
NA	TRBJ2-7	NA	TRBV18	CASSPRPLTGDSYEQYF	TGTGCCAGCTCACCACGCCCTTTGACAGGCGACTCCTACGAGCAGTACTTC
NA	TRBJ1-2	NA	TRBV7-2	CASSEGTLVWYGYTF	TGTGCCAGCAGCGAGGGGACATTGGTTTGGTATGGCTACACCTTC
NA	TRBJ1-5	TRBD1	TRBV28	CASSLYRTGLNQPQHF	TGTGCCAGCAGCCTCTACCGGACAGGGCTAAATCAGCCCCAGCATTTT
NA	TRBJ1-3	NA	TRBV18	CASSPNQGIGGNTIYF	TGTGCCAGCTCACCTAACCAGGGGATCGGCGGAAACACCATATATTTT
NA	TRBJ1-1	TRBD1	TRBV7-9	CASSTHRDRATEAFF	TGTGCCAGCAGCACTCATCGGGACAGAGCAACCGAAGCTTTCTTT
NA	TRBJ2-3	TRBD1	TRBV23-1	CASGRTGDLAEVLSTDTQYF	TGCGCCAGCGGAAGGACAGGGGACCTAGCGGAAGTCTTAAGCACAGATACGCAGTATTTT
NA	TRBJ1-5	NA	TRBV6-1	CASSDPSNQPQHF	TGTGCCAGCAGTGATCCAAGCAATCAGCCCCAGCATTTT
NA	TRBJ1-6	NA	TRBV27	CASRPGGEYSPLHF	TGTGCCAGCAGGCCGGGCGGGGAGTACTCACCCCTCCACTTT
NA	TRBJ1-1	TRBD1	TRBV7-2	CASSQGQMNTEAFF	TGTGCCAGCAGCCAGGGACAGATGAACACTGAAGCTTTCTTT
NA	TRBJ2-7	TRBD2	TRBV7-6	CASSSGTSGAYEQYF	TGTGCCAGCAGTTCCGGGACTAGCGGGGCCTACGAGCAGTACTTC
NA	TRBJ2-5	TRBD2	TRBV5-1	CASSRGDETQYF	TGCGCCAGCAGTCGGGGGGATGAGACCCAGTACTTC
NA	TRBJ1-6	TRBD1	TRBV15	CATSNRGRDSPLHF	TGTGCCACCAGCAACAGGGGGCGTGATTCACCCCTCCACTTT
NA	TRBJ1-6	NA	TRBV27	CASSRQDNSPLHF	TGTGCCAGCAGCAGACAGGATAATTCACCCCTCCACTTT
NA	TRBJ2-2	TRBD2	TRBV9	CASSVAPSGGAGELFF	TGTGCCAGCAGCGTAGCTCCTAGCGGGGGGGCCGGGGAGCTGTTTTTT
NA	TRBJ2-7	TRBD2	TRBV19	CATSAGGRYEQYF	TGTGCCACCTCCGCGGGGGGCCGCTACGAGCAGTACTTC
few	TRBJ1-5	NA	TRBV2	CASSAGNYSNQPQHF	TGTGCCAGCAGTGCGGGAAACTATAGCAATCAGCCCCAGCATTTT
NA	TRBJ1-4	NA	TRBV4-3	CASSQEEVVREKLFF	TGCGCCAGCAGCCAAGAAGAGGTGGTACGGGAAAAACTGTTTTTT
NA	TRBJ1-3	NA	TRBV27	CASSLKPGNTIYF	TGTGCCAGCAGTCTAAAACCTGGAAACACCATATATTTT
NA	TRBJ1-1	TRBD1	TRBV6-5	CASSNRGPAEAFF	TGTGCCAGCAGTAACAGGGGGCCGGCTGAAGCTTTCTTT
NA	TRBJ1-5	TRBD1	TRBV18	CASSPTGDQPQHF	TGTGCCAGCTCACCGACAGGGGATCAGCCCCAGCATTTT
NA	TRBJ1-6	NA	TRBV4-3	CASSQDIFGAYNSPLHF	TGCGCCAGCAGCCAAGATATTTTTGGGGCGTATAATTCACCCCTCCACTTT
NA	TRBJ1-4	NA	TRBV4-1	CASSQRSGQNNEKLFF	TGCGCCAGCAGCCAACGATCGGGTCAGAATAATGAAAAACTGTTTTTT
NA	TRBJ2-7	TRBD1	TRBV13	CASSSTGTGEFHEQSF	TGTGCCAGCAGCTCTACCGGGACAGGGGAGTTCCACGAGCAGTCCTTC
NA	TRBJ1-2	NA	TRBV16	CASSAQPGAYGYTF	TGTGCCAGCAGCGCGCAGCCTGGGGCTTATGGCTACACCTTC
NA	TRBJ1-1	TRBD1	TRBV6-1	CASSLGTGSNTEAFF	TGTGCCAGCAGTCTGGGGACAGGGAGTAATACTGAAGCTTTCTTT
NA	TRBJ2-1	NA	TRBV5-1	CASSLTGETYNEQFF	TGCGCCAGCAGCCTGACAGGAGAGACCTACAATGAGCAGTTCTTC
NA	TRBJ2-5	TRBD2	TRBV5-5	CASSPTATSVQETQYF	TGTGCCAGCAGCCCTACTGCTACTAGCGTACAAGAGACCCAGTACTTC